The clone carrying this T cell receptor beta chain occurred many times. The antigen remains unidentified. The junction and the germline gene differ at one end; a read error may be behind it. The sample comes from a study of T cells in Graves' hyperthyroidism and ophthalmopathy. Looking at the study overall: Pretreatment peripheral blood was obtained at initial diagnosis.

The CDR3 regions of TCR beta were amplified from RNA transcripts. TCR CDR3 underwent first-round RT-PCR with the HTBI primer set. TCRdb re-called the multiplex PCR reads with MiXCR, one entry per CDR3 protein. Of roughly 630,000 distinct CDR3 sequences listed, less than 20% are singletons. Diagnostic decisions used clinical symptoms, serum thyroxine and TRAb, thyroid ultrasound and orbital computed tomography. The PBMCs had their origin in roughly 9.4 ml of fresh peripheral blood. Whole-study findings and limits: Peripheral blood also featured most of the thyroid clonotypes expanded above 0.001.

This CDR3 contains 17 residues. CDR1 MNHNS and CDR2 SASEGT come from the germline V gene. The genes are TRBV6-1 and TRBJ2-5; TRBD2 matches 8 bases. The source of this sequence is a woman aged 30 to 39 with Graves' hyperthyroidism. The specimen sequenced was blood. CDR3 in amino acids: CTSSPPAGGWSQETQYF. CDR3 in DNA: TGTACCAGCTCTCCCCCGGCGGGGGGATGGAGCCAAGAGACCCAGTACTTC.